Shown below are 12 T cell receptor beta chains from a single sample sequenced in a study of T cells in Graves' hyperthyroidism and ophthalmopathy. The investigators amplified TCR beta CDR3 regions from RNA transcripts. HTBI primers were used for first-round RT-PCR of the TCR CDR3. TCRdb reprocessed the multiplex PCR reads via MiXCR and lists one record per CDR3 protein. The sample shows about 660,000 distinct CDR3 sequences, 45% of them seen only once. The sample was peripheral blood or thyroid tissue (not recorded which). These receptors were taken from an adult man with Graves' disease, either hyperthyroidism or ophthalmopathy (not recorded which).

The CDR3 loop reads CASSARDTLFTYEQYF. The DNA of the CDR3 is TGCGCCAGCAGTGCTAGGGACACTTTATTTACCTACGAGCAGTACTTC. This chain links TRBV10-2 with TRBJ2-7; tentative D call: TRBD1 (6 bases). CDR3 length equals 16 residues. V was pared by 4 bases and J by 2 bases, with 18 bases between. Germline V gene data show CDR1 as WSHSY and CDR2 as SAAADI.

The chain joins TRBV5-1 to TRBJ1-1; the D gene is possibly TRBD1 (5 bases). V lost 4 bases and J lost 0, with 13 bases in between. The V gene's germline CDR1 is SGHRS and CDR2 YFSETQ. The CDR3 spans 15 residues. The CDR3, as DNA: TGCGCCAGCAGCCACCGCCGGGGGATGAACACTGAAGCTTTCTTT. It encodes CASSHRRGMNTEAFF.

Turning to this clonotype: At one boundary the junction diverges from the germline segment, which might be a read error. The chain links TRBV7-3 to TRBJ2-6; 10 bases fit TRBD1. Germline V gene data show CDR1 as SGHTA and CDR2 as FQGTGA. The CDR3 is 14 amino acids. The CDR3 coding sequence is TGTGCCAGCAGCTTGACAGGGGGCAAGGACACTGAAGCTTTC. Amino acid sequence: CASSLTGGKDTEAF. Filled out from reference TRBV7-3 and TRBJ2-6, the complete variable domain reads GAGVSQTPSNKVTEKGKYVELRCDPISGHTALYWYRQSLGQGPEFLIYFQGTGAADDSGLPNDRFFAVRPEGSVSTLKIQRTERGDSAVYLCASSLTGGKDTEAFGAGSRLTVL.

This clonotype was observed a few times. The chain combines TRBV7-2 with TRBJ1-4, with a weak D call TRBD1 (5 bases). The CDR3 extends over 14 amino acids. Germline CDR1 is SGHTA and CDR2 is FQGNSA. The V end was cut by 3 bases, the J end by 10 bases, with 15 bases between. The DNA for the CDR3 is TGTGCCAGCAGCTTGGGCCTACTGGGGGGAAAACTGTTTTTT. Translated, it gives CASSLGLLGGKLFF.

This sequence joins TRBV2 and TRBJ1-2, with unresolved D. Germline V CDR1 and CDR2: SNHLY, FYNNEI. This CDR3 comprises 15 residues. Trimming left V 5 bases short and J 2 bases short, with 15 bases between. CDR3 loop: CASSLSGRLNYGYTF. CDR3 in DNA: TGTGCCAGCAGTTTAAGTGGGCGGCTGAACTATGGCTACACCTTC.

This clonotype was counted ten times or more. The chain employs TRBV7-8 and TRBJ1-1, with D perhaps TRBD1 (5 bases). The V end lost 3 bases, the J end lost 3 bases, and 11 bases lay between the germline ends. Germline loops: CDR1 SGHVS, CDR2 FQNEAQ. The CDR3 contains 14 residues. CDR3 sequence reads: CASSLMGRYTEAFF. The CDR3 bases are TGTGCCAGCAGCTTGATGGGACGCTACACTGAAGCTTTCTTT.

This clonotype appeared many times. V and J are TRBV24-1 and TRBJ2-5; 7 bases line up with TRBD1. The CDR3 is 15 residues long. With 4 bases clipped from V and 5 bases from J, the junction kept 9 bases outside the gene matches. Per the germline V gene, CDR1 is KGHDR and CDR2 is SFDVKD. CDR3 DNA sequence: TGTGCCACCAGTGAGAGACAGGGATCTCAGGAGACCCAGTACTTC. Translated: CATSERQGSQETQYF.

This clonotype was detected ten times or more. The gene calls are TRBV7-8 and TRBJ2-7, with a possible D match to TRBD1 (6 bases). The CDR3 consists of 16 residues. CDR1 and CDR2 from the germline V gene are SGHVS and FQNEAQ. V lost 0 bases and J 6 bases, leaving 18 bases between the germline ends. The CDR3 here is CASSLASRTAQGEQYF. The CDR3 DNA reads as TGTGCCAGCAGCTTAGCTAGTCGGACAGCCCAGGGCGAGCAGTACTTC. Drawing the rest from reference TRBV7-8 and TRBJ2-7, the complete variable domain is GAGVSQSPRYKVAKRGQDVALRCDPISGHVSLFWYQQALGQGPEFLTYFQNEAQLDKSGLPSDRFFAERPEGSVSTLKIQRTQQEDSAVYLCASSLASRTAQGEQYFGPGTRLTVT.

A note on this clonotype: A much larger clone lies one base from this, so it may be a read error. The V gene is TRBV24-1, the J gene TRBJ1-2; a weak D match, TRBD1 (5 bases). V dropped 5 bases and J dropped 8 bases, with 14 bases sitting between them. The length of the CDR3 is 13 residues. Germline V lookup: CDR1 KGHDR, CDR2 SFDVKD. CDR3 coding DNA: TGTGCCACCAGTGGTGACAGTATACAAGGCTACACCTTC. The encoded protein is CATSGDSIQGYTF.

In this sample, this clonotype turned up a few times. The V and J genes are TRBV7-9 and TRBJ1-1; D is possibly TRBD1 (6 bases). Germline V CDR1 and CDR2: SEHNR, FQNEAQ (reference sequence). CDR3 length equals 20 residues. V shed 5 bases and J shed 0 bases, with 28 bases lying between them. The CDR3 here is CASSRDSYEQGSGMNTEAFF. The CDR3 nucleotides read TGTGCCAGCAGCCGCGACTCATATGAACAGGGATCAGGAATGAACACTGAAGCTTTCTTT.

A word on this clonotype: Its ends do not fully match the called genes, so a read error is possible. This chain uses TRBV10-3 with TRBJ1-5; TRBD1 aligns across 9 bases. The CDR3 covers 17 residues. The germline CDR1 and CDR2 sequences are ENHRY and SYGVKD. This CDR3 reads CASSNPGQGDTGQPQHF. In DNA, the CDR3 is TGTGCCAGCAGTAACCCGGGACAGGGTGATACGGGCCAGCCCCAGCATTTT.

The table lists this clonotype with a few counts. This sequence joins TRBV12-3 or TRBV12-4 and TRBJ1-2; 9 bases are shared with TRBD1. With V trimmed by 7 bases and J by 8 bases, 11 bases remained unmatched. The CDR3 is 14 amino acids. CDR3: CASTQDRGTGGYTF. The CDR3 coding sequence is TGTGCCAGCACGCAGGACAGGGGAACGGGCGGCTACACCTTC.